This TCR beta chain was captured by sequencing in a study of cytomegalovirus exposure and HLA in healthy donors. Study-level findings and limits: An apparent linkage of common viral pathogens to several of the most significant clusters emerged in a later analysis. Some 150 TCR beta chains were listed as cytomegalovirus-associated. In a later analysis, most CMV-associated TCR beta chains appeared HLA-restricted.

The CDR3 extends over 17 amino acids. Germline V lookup: CDR1 LNHDA, CDR2 SQIVND (reference sequence). With V trimmed by 4 bases and J by 0 bases, 9 bases remained unmatched. The PCR contained 60 Vbeta and 13 Jbeta primers. Method: immunoSEQ multiplex PCR; TCRdb's copy keeps in-frame clones and lacks some. This sample has roughly 150,000 clones, with approximately 81% found just once. Turning to this clone: Its antigen is as yet unknown.

This receptor was obtained from a man between 50 and 59 years old in good health and CMV-seropositive. Sample: PBMCs. J is TRBJ1-1 and V is TRBV19; TRBD1 matches 9 bases. The DNA for the CDR3 is TGTGCCAGTAGTAGCCGCGACAGGGGGTTCATGAACACTGAAGCTTTCTTT. Its protein product is CASSSRDRGFMNTEAFF.